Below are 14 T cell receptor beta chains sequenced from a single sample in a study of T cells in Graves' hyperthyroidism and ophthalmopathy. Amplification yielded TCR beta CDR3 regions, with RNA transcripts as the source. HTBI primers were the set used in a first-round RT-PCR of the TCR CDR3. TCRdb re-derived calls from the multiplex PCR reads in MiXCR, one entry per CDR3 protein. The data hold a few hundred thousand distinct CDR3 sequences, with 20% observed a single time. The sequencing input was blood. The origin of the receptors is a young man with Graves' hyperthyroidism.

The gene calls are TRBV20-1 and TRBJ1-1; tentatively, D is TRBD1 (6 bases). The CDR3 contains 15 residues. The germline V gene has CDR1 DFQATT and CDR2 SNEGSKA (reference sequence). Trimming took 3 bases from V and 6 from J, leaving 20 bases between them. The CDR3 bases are TGCAGTGCTAGTGTGGGGCAGCGAGGGGGGGCTGAAGCTTTCTTT. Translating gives CSASVGQRGGAEAFF.

CDR3 residues: CASSYPRFRALNTEAFF. CDR3 DNA sequence: TGTGCCAGCAGTTACCCCCGTTTTAGGGCCCTGAACACTGAAGCTTTCTTT. This sequence joins TRBV6-2 or TRBV6-3 and TRBJ1-1; unclear D gene. CDR1 MNHEY and CDR2 SVGEGT come from the germline V gene. Trimming took off 2 bases at V and 0 bases at J, with 16 bases between the two ends. CDR3 size: 17 residues.

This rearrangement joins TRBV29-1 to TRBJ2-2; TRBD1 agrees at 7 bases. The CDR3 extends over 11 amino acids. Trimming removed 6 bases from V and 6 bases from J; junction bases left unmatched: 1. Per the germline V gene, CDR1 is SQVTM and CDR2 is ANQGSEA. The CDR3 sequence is CSVTGAGELFF. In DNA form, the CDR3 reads TGCAGCGTCACAGGGGCCGGGGAGCTGTTTTTT.

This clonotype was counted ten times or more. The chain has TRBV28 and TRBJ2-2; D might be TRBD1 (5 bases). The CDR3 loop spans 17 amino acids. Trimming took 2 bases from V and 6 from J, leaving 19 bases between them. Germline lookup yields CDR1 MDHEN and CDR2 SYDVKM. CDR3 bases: TGTGCCAGCAGTTTAGGAAAAATCTGGGGCCATTCCGGGGAGCTGTTTTTT. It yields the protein CASSLGKIWGHSGELFF.

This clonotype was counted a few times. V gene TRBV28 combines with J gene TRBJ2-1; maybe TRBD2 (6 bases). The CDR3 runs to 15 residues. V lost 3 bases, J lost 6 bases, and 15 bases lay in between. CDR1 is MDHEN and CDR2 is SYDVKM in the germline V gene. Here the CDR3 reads CASSFRGKRSNEQFF. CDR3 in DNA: TGTGCCAGCAGTTTCCGGGGGAAGAGATCCAATGAGCAGTTCTTC. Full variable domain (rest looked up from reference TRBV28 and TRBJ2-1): DVKVTQSSRYLVKRTGEKVFLECVQDMDHENMFWYRQDPGLGLRLIYFSYDVKMKEKGDIPEGYSVSREKKERFSLILESASTNQTSMYLCASSFRGKRSNEQFFGPGTRLTVL.

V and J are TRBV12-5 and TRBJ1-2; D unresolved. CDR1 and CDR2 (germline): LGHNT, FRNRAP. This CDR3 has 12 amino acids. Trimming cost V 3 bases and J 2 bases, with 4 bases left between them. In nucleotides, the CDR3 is TGTGCTAGTGGTTTTTTGAACTATGGCTACACCTTC. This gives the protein CASGFLNYGYTF.

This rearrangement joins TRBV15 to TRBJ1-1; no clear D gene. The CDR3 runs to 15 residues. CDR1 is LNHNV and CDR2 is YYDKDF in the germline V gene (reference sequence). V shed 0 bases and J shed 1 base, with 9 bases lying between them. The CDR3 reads CATSRDSEGNTEAFF. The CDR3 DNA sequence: TGTGCCACCAGCAGAGATTCAGAGGGGAACACTGAAGCTTTCTTT.

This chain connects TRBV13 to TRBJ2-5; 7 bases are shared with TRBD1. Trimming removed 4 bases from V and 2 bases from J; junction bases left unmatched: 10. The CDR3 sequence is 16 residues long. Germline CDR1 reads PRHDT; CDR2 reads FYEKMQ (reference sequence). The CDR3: CASSSLQGRGQETQYF. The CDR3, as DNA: TGTGCCAGCAGCTCATTACAGGGGAGAGGACAAGAGACCCAGTACTTC. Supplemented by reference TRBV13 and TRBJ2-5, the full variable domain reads AAGVIQSPRHLIKEKRETATLKCYPIPRHDTVYWYQQGPGQDPQFLISFYEKMQSDKGSIPDRFSAQQFSDYHSELNMSSLELGDSALYFCASSSLQGRGQETQYFGPGTRLLVL.

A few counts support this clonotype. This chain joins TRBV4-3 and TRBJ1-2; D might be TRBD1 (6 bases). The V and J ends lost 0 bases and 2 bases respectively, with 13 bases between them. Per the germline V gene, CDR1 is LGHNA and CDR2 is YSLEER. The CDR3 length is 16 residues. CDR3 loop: CASSQDGGASNYGYTF. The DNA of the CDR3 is TGCGCCAGCAGCCAAGATGGGGGGGCCTCCAACTATGGCTACACCTTC.

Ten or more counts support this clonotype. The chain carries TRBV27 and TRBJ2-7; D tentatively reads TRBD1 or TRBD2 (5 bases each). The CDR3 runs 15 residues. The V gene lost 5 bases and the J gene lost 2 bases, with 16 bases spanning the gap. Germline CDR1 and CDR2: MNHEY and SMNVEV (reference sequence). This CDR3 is CASSTSGTYTYEQYF. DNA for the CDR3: TGTGCCAGCAGTACCTCCGGGACGTACACCTACGAGCAGTACTTC.

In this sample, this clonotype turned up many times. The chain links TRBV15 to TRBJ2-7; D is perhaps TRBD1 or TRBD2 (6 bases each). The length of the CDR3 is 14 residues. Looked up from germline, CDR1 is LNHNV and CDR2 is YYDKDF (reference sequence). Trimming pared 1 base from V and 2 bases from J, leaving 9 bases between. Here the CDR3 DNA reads TGTGCCACCAGCAGAGTCCGGGGGCCCTACGAGCAGTACTTC. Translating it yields CATSRVRGPYEQYF.

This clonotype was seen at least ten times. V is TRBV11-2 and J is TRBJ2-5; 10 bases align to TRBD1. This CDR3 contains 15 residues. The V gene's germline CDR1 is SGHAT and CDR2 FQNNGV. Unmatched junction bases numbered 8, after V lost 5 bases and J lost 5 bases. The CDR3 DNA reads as TGTGCCAGCAGCCCCCGGGACAGGGGAGGGGAGACCCAGTACTTC. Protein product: CASSPRDRGGETQYF.

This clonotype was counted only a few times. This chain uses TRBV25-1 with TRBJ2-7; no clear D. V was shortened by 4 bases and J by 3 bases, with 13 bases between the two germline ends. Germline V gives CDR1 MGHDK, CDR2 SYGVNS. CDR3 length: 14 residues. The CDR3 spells CASSARVLGYEQYF. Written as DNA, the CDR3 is TGTGCCAGCAGTGCTAGGGTCTTGGGCTACGAGCAGTACTTC.

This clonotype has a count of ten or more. CDR3 DNA: TGTGCCAGCAGCGGGGGGCTGGGCCCCTCTGGAAACACCATATATTTT. This encodes CASSGGLGPSGNTIYF. V is TRBV9 and J is TRBJ1-3; possible D gene TRBD1, 6 bases. With 3 bases removed from V and 0 bases from J, the gap between germline ends came to 13 bases. The CDR3 runs 16 residues. The germline V gene has CDR1 SGDLS and CDR2 YYNGEE.